The 27 T cell receptor beta chains in this list originate from one sample, sequenced in a study of metastatic and nonmetastatic thyroid tumors. Each patient came to thyroid surgery without any prior treatment (of any kind). TCRdb reanalyzed the PCR reads with MiXCR. This table holds about 14,000 clones, approximately 12% found once. The sample consisted of blood. The receptor source for this set is a female donor with papillary thyroid cancer or a benign thyroid nodule (not recorded which). Some clones in this sample may be carry-over from other donors' samples.

The chain couples TRBV28 to TRBJ2-5, with a possible D match to TRBD2 (6 bases). The CDR3 runs to 15 residues. V was shortened by 6 bases and J by 5 bases, with 19 bases between the two germline ends. Germline V gives CDR1 MDHEN, CDR2 SYDVKM. CDR3 sequence (DNA): TGTGCCAGCAGGGGGATTGTGGGAGGAGGGGAGACCCAGTACTTC. It encodes CASRGIVGGGETQYF. The complete variable domain, with remaining parts taken from reference TRBV28 and TRBJ2-5, reads DVKVTQSSRYLVKRTGEKVFLECVQDMDHENMFWYRQDPGLGLRLIYFSYDVKMKEKGDIPEGYSVSREKKERFSLILESASTNQTSMYLCASRGIVGGGETQYFGPGTRLLVL.

This clone was observed at least ten times. The chain uses TRBV29-1 and TRBJ2-2, with 10 bases aligning to TRBD2. After removal of 5 bases from V and 3 bases from J, the junction contained 3 bases not matched to a gene. Germline lookup yields CDR1 SQVTM and CDR2 ANQGSEA. This CDR3 contains 14 residues. The DNA of the CDR3 is TGCAGCGTTCAGCGGGAGGGGGACACCGGGGAGCTGTTTTTT. The encoded protein is CSVQREGDTGELFF.

This clone occurred many times. The chain uses TRBV11-3 and TRBJ2-1; 10 bases agree with TRBD2. The germline CDR1 and CDR2 sequences are SGHNT and YENEEA. The CDR3 is 15 residues long. The V segment lost 5 bases and the J segment 7 bases; nucleotides outside the gene matches: 8. CDR3 sequence (DNA): TGTGCCAGCAGCCCTACTAGCGGGGTCGGGAATGAGCAGTTCTTC. Translated: CASSPTSGVGNEQFF.

This clone was seen ten or more times. The chain couples TRBV7-2 to TRBJ2-1; maybe TRBD2 (6 bases). Trimming removed 0 bases from V and 5 bases from J, with 8 bases in between. CDR3 length: 14 amino acids. CDR1 SGHTA and CDR2 FQGNSA come from the germline V gene. The CDR3 loop is CASSLAGGNNEQFF. DNA of the CDR3: TGTGCCAGCAGCTTAGCGGGGGGAAACAATGAGCAGTTCTTC.

The DNA of the CDR3 is TGTGCCTGGAGGACGCGGCAGAACACCGGGGAGCTGTTTTTT. Translated, it gives CAWRTRQNTGELFF. The chain uses TRBV30 and TRBJ2-2; D gene unclear. Trimming took off 3 bases at V and 1 base at J, with 9 bases between the two ends. From germline, CDR1 is GTSNPN and CDR2 SVGIG (reference sequence). CDR3 size: 14 residues.

Ten or more counts support this clone. The chain couples TRBV5-1 to TRBJ2-7, with D perhaps being TRBD1 or TRBD2 (5 bases each). This CDR3 spans 14 amino acids. V was clipped by 6 bases and J by 2 bases, with 15 bases between them. Germline V gene sequence: CDR1 SGHRS, CDR2 YFSETQ. The CDR3 region is CASTQDTGTYEQYF. Written as DNA, the CDR3 is TGCGCCAGCACCCAGGACACGGGGACCTACGAGCAGTACTTC.

This clone showed up just a few times. In DNA, the CDR3 is TGTGCCAGCAGTTCGGGACTAGCGGGGGGATACAATGAGCAGTTCTTC. Amino acids: CASSSGLAGGYNEQFF. The chain recombines TRBV6-5 with TRBJ2-1, with 15 positions matching TRBD2. V was pared by 4 bases and J by 4 bases, with 2 bases of the junction left unmatched. The CDR3 is made up of 16 amino acids. The germline gives CDR1 MNHEY, CDR2 SVGAGI.

This clone appeared many times. The J gene is TRBJ1-3, the V gene TRBV11-2; the D gene is possibly TRBD1 (6 bases). V was trimmed by 0 bases and J by 6 bases, leaving 12 bases between them. CDR3 length: 15 amino acids. Germline CDR1 is SGHAT and CDR2 is FQNNGV. CDR3 residues: CASSLDQGKENTIYF. The DNA for the CDR3 is TGTGCCAGCAGCTTAGATCAGGGGAAGGAAAACACCATATATTTT.

This clone has at least ten counts. For the CDR3, the DNA is TGTGCCAGCAGCCTAAGGGGACAGGGAGACACTGAAGCTTTCTTT. Translating gives CASSLRGQGDTEAFF. This chain uses TRBV7-9 with TRBJ1-1; 9 nucleotides line up with TRBD1. Germline trimming cut 5 bases from V and 3 bases from J; bases unmatched to any gene: 7. The CDR3 sequence is 15 residues long. Germline V gene sequence: CDR1 SEHNR, CDR2 FQNEAQ (reference sequence).

This clone was detected many times. Distinct nucleotide sequences in the sample also encode this CDR3. CDR3 residues: CASTRTSGGANRLDTQYF. CDR3 nucleotides: TGTGCCAGCACCCGGACTAGCGGGGGGGCCAATAGGCTGGATACGCAGTATTTT. This chain connects TRBV9 to TRBJ2-3; 15 bases map to TRBD2. Germline loops: CDR1 SGDLS, CDR2 YYNGEE. This CDR3 has 18 residues. Losses at the gene ends were 6 bases for V and 6 bases for J; bases not matched to a gene: 14.

A note on this clone: One base away lies a much larger clone, so this may be a sequencing read error. CDR3 DNA: TGTGCCAGCAGCTTAGGAGTGGGCTCCCACAATGAGCAGTTCTTC. Translating gives CASSLGVGSHNEQFF. The chain carries TRBV5-4 and TRBJ2-1; D is unclear. CDR1 and CDR2 from the germline V gene are SGHNT and YYREEE (reference sequence). The CDR3 is 15 amino acids.

This clone is deemed medium-sized (0.01 to 0.1%). The chain has TRBV12-3 or TRBV12-4 and TRBJ2-7; D is perhaps TRBD1 (6 bases). V shed 1 base and J shed 7 bases, with 14 bases lying between them. This CDR3 has 14 amino acids. CDR3 protein: CASSLGTGLREQYF. DNA for the CDR3: TGTGCCAGCAGTTTAGGTACAGGGTTGAGGGAGCAGTACTTC.

The DNA of the CDR3 is TGTGCCAGCAGAATCGTCGGGACCCTCCACTTT. Translated: CASRIVGTLHF. This chain uses TRBV6-1 with TRBJ1-6; unclear D gene. V was cut by 6 bases and J by 14 bases, with 11 bases left in between. Germline CDR1 reads MNHNS; CDR2 reads SASEGT. The CDR3 is 11 amino acids.

This clone was counted ten times or more. This rearrangement joins TRBV20-1 to TRBJ2-5; D may be TRBD2 (5 bases). The V end was cut by 5 bases, the J end by 0 bases, with 16 bases between. The CDR3 is 15 residues long. Germline V CDR1 and CDR2: DFQATT, SNEGSKA (reference sequence). The CDR3 loop is CSAFSVGEYQETQYF. CDR3 in DNA: TGCAGTGCTTTCTCCGTCGGGGAGTACCAAGAGACCCAGTACTTC.

This clone was picked up many times. Other DNA sequences in the sample encode the same CDR3. The chain employs TRBV9 and TRBJ2-3; TRBD2 aligns across 7 bases. Germline assignment: CDR1 SGDLS and CDR2 YYNGEE. Germline trimming cut 2 bases from V and 4 bases from J; bases unmatched to any gene: 1. The CDR3 is 13 residues long. CDR3 residues: CASSVGGSDTQYF. The CDR3 region has the DNA TGTGCCAGCAGCGTCGGGGGGTCAGATACGCAGTATTTT.

This clone was recorded a few times. This chain links TRBV6-1 with TRBJ2-7, with D possibly being TRBD1 (8 bases). Germline CDR1 reads MNHNS; CDR2 reads SASEGT. There are 17 residues in the CDR3. V was clipped by 8 bases and J by 3 bases, with 26 bases between them. CDR3: CASGTGGAGSLDYEQYF. In DNA form, the CDR3 reads TGTGCCAGCGGTACAGGGGGAGCGGGGTCCCTCGACTACGAGCAGTACTTC.

The table lists this clone with many counts. The rearrangement uses TRBV7-8 and TRBJ2-5; the D gene is possibly TRBD2 (5 bases). Trimming took 7 bases from V and 1 from J, leaving 16 bases between them. CDR3 length: 15 residues. Germline loops: CDR1 SGHVS, CDR2 FQNEAQ. The CDR3 here is CASTTYLAGQETQYF. The CDR3 DNA sequence: TGTGCCAGCACCACTTACCTGGCGGGCCAAGAGACCCAGTACTTC.

This clone is classed as medium-sized. The chain is built from TRBV6-6 and TRBJ1-1; unclear D gene. V dropped 0 bases and J dropped 6 bases, with 14 bases sitting between them. The germline gives CDR1 MNHNY, CDR2 SVGAGI (reference sequence). The CDR3 sequence is 15 residues long. Here the CDR3 DNA reads TGTGCCAGCAGTTACTCGAAACGTCCAGGCTCTGAAGCTTTCTTT. It yields the protein CASSYSKRPGSEAFF.

Of note for this clone: Other DNA sequences in the sample encode the same CDR3. The chain employs TRBV20-1 and TRBJ1-6; unclear D gene. V was pared by 1 base and J by 0 bases, with 10 bases between. The length of the CDR3 is 16 residues. Germline CDR1 reads DFQATT; CDR2 reads SNEGSKA (reference sequence). CDR3: CSARGAGSSYNSPLHF. CDR3 sequence (DNA): TGCAGTGCTAGAGGGGCAGGAAGCTCCTATAATTCACCCCTCCACTTT.

The chain couples TRBV20-1 to TRBJ2-7; 10 bases match TRBD2. CDR1 and CDR2 from the germline V gene are DFQATT and SNEGSKA (reference sequence). The V segment lost 3 bases and the J segment 4 bases; nucleotides outside the gene matches: 9. The CDR3 runs 15 residues. The CDR3 protein is CSARRLAGDSYEQYF. The CDR3 bases are TGCAGTGCTAGGCGTCTAGCGGGGGACTCTTACGAGCAGTACTTC.

The V gene is TRBV11-2, the J gene TRBJ2-1; 13 bases agree with TRBD2. The junction had 3 bases not matched to a gene; V was cut back by 0 bases and J by 7 bases. The CDR3 is 16 residues long. The germline V gene encodes CDR1 SGHAT and CDR2 FQNNGV. Here the CDR3 reads CASSLEGTSGINEQFF. The CDR3 DNA sequence: TGTGCCAGCAGCTTAGAAGGGACTAGCGGGATAAATGAGCAGTTCTTC.

This clone was counted ten times or more. The chain combines TRBV7-8 with TRBJ1-6; 7 bases are a match to TRBD1. V lost 2 bases and J lost 7; bases outside the gene matches: 5. This CDR3 comprises 15 residues. Germline-derived CDR1 and CDR2 are SGHVS and FQNEAQ. The CDR3 DNA follows: TGTGCCAGCAGCTTAAGTTCGACAGGGAATTCACCCCTCCACTTT. Its protein product is CASSLSSTGNSPLHF.

The chain joins TRBV5-1 to TRBJ1-1, with a possible D match to TRBD1 (5 bases). CDR1 and CDR2 from the germline V gene are SGHRS and YFSETQ. Trimming stripped 2 bases from V and 0 bases from J, with 14 bases between. CDR3 length: 16 residues. The CDR3 DNA reads TGCGCCAGCAGCTTTGTCGGGGGGAGATTGAACACTGAAGCTTTCTTT. Its protein product is CASSFVGGRLNTEAFF.

By sample fraction, this clone is medium-sized. The CDR3 region has the DNA TGTGCCAGCAATTTTCAGGGAACCGGGGAGCTGTTTTTT. Amino acids: CASNFQGTGELFF. The chain employs TRBV6-1 and TRBJ2-2; D may be TRBD1 (5 bases). Trimming left V 7 bases short and J 5 bases short, with 11 bases between. This CDR3 contains 13 residues. Germline values: CDR1 MNHNS, CDR2 SASEGT.

This clone is medium-sized in the sample. V gene TRBV6-1 combines with J gene TRBJ2-2, with D perhaps assigned TRBD1 or TRBD2 (6 bases each). V gave up 4 bases and J gave up 2 bases, with 17 bases separating them. The V gene's germline CDR1 is MNHNS and CDR2 SASEGT. The CDR3 loop spans 17 amino acids. DNA of the CDR3: TGTGCCAGCAGTGGAGGATGGAGGGACAAAAACACCGGGGAGCTGTTTTTT. Translation: CASSGGWRDKNTGELFF.

Many counts were recorded for this clone. The chain has TRBV27 and TRBJ1-4; tentative D call: TRBD1 (6 bases). Germline V CDR1 and CDR2: MNHEY, SMNVEV (reference sequence). The CDR3 has 15 amino acids. The V end was cut by 2 bases, the J end by 7 bases, with 14 bases between. CDR3: CASSLVTRGVEKLFF. CDR3 DNA sequence: TGTGCCAGCAGTTTAGTAACCAGGGGAGTTGAAAAACTGTTTTTT.

This clone was recorded once. Since a much larger clone is just one base distant, this may be a read error. The conserved final phenylalanine or tryptophan is absent from the CDR3, which likely points to a read error. This chain joins TRBV4-2 and TRBJ2-1, with 8 bases that match TRBD2. The CDR3 is 15 amino acids. The germline CDR1 and CDR2 sequences are LGHNA and YNFKEQ. The junction had 6 bases not matched to a gene; V was cut back by 3 bases and J by 5 bases. The CDR3 sequence: CASSQRGESHNEQFL. For the CDR3, the DNA is TGTGCCAGCAGCCAGCGGGGGGAGAGCCACAATGAGCAGTTCTTA.